The present T cell receptor (beta chain) was sequenced within a study of T cell repertoires in cytomegalovirus infection. The overall study: In public TCR beta signatures, there were indications of both CMV infection and matching HLA type. Study results and caveats: Cumulated frequencies of public TCR beta families served to identify carriers of CMV plus the relevant HLA.

TCRdb processed the reads anew with MiXCR; each CDR3 protein has one entry. The sample yields roughly 130,000 distinct CDR3 sequences, about 24% seen once. The CDR3 runs to 13 residues. With V trimmed by 4 bases and J by 7 bases, 4 bases remained unmatched. The germline gives CDR1 MNHEY, CDR2 SMNVEV (reference sequence). In regard to this clonotype: Its cognate antigen is unknown.

The rearrangement links TRBV27 to TRBJ2-1, with 7 bases matching TRBD1. The sequenced sample consisted of PBMCs, sequenced either directly or after in vitro stimulation (not recorded which). The sequence came from a human donor in good health (CMV status not recorded). Some clones in this sample may be carry-over from other donors' samples. The CDR3 region is CASSYTGVNEQFF. CDR3 nucleotides: TGTGCCAGCAGTTACACAGGGGTGAATGAGCAGTTCTTC.